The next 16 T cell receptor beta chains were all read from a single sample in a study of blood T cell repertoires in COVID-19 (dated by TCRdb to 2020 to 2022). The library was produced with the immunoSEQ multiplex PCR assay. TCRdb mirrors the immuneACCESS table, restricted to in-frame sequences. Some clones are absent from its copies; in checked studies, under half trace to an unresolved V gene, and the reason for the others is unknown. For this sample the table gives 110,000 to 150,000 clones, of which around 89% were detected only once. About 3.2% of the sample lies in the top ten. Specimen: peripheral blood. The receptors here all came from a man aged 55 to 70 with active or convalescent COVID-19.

The DNA of the CDR3 is TGTGCCAGCTATAGTACCGAGGGCGGCTATGGCTACACCTTC. Protein product: CASYSTEGGYGYTF. The gene calls are TRBV6-5 and TRBJ1-2; D is ambiguous. Germline-derived CDR1 and CDR2 are MNHEY and SVGAGI. The CDR3 is 14 amino acids. Trimming shortened V by 8 bases and J by 4 bases, and 17 bases separated the two germline ends.

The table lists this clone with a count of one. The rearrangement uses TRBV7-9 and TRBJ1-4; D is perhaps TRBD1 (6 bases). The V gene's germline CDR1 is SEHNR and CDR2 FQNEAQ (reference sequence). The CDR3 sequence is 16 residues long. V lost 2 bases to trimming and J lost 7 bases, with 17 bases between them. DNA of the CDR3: TGTGCCAGCAGCTTACTTACAGGGACACTGACTGAAAAACTGTTTTTT. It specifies CASSLLTGTLTEKLFF.

CDR3 DNA sequence: TGTGCCAGCAGCGTGGGACTAGGGATCTACGAGCAGTACTTC. As protein: CASSVGLGIYEQYF. V and J are TRBV9 and TRBJ2-7, with 8 positions matching TRBD2. Losses at the gene ends were 2 bases for V and 3 bases for J; bases not matched to a gene: 4. CDR1 is SGDLS, CDR2 YYNGEE, per germline. The CDR3 has 14 amino acids.

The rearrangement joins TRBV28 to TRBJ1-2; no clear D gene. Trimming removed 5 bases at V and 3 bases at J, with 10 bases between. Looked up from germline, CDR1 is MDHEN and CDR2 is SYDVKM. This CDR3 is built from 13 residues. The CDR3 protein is CASSPPGYYGYTF. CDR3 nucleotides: TGTGCCAGCAGTCCCCCGGGATACTATGGCTACACCTTC.

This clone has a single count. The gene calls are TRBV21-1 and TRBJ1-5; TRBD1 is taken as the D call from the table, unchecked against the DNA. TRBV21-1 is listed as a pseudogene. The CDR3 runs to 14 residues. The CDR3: CASSKDGGGQPQHF. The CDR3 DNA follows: TGTGCCAGCAGCAAAGATGGGGGCGGTCAGCCCCAGCATTTT.

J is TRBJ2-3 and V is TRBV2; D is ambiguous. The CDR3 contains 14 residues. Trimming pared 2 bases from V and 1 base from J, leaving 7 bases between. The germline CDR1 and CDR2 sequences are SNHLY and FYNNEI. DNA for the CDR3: TGTGCCAGCAGTGAATTAAGAGGCACAGATACGCAGTATTTT. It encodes CASSELRGTDTQYF.

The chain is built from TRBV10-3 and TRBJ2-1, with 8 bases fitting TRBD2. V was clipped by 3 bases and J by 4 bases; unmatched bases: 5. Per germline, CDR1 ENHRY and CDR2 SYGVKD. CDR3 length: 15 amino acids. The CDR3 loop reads CAISDRSGGYNEQFF. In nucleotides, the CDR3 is TGTGCCATCAGTGATAGGTCGGGAGGGTACAATGAGCAGTTCTTC.

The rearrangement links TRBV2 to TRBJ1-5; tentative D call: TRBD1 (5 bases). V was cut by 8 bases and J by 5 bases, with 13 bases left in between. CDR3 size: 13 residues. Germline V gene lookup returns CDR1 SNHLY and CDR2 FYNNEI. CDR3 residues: CASLADSYQPQHF. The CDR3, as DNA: TGTGCCAGCTTAGCCGACAGTTATCAGCCCCAGCATTTT.

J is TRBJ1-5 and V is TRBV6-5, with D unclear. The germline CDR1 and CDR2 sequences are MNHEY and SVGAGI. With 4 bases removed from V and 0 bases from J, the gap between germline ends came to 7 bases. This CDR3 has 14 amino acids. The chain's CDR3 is CASSSLSSNQPQHF. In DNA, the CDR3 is TGTGCCAGCAGTTCCTTGAGTAGCAATCAGCCCCAGCATTTT.

The CDR3 spells CASSLLAGVVETQYF. Written as DNA, the CDR3 is TGTGCCAGCAGCTTACTAGCGGGAGTGGTGGAGACCCAGTACTTC. The chain carries TRBV7-2 and TRBJ2-5, with TRBD2 matching 10 bases. The CDR3 is 15 residues long. Germline V lookup: CDR1 SGHTA, CDR2 FQGNSA. The V segment lost 2 bases and the J segment 5 bases; nucleotides outside the gene matches: 5.

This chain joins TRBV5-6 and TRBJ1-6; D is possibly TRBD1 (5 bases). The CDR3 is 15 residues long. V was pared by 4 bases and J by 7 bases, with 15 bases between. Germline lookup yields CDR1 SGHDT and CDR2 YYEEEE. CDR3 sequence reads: CASSVPRVGNSPLHF. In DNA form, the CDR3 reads TGTGCCAGCAGCGTCCCCAGGGTAGGGAATTCACCCCTCCACTTT.

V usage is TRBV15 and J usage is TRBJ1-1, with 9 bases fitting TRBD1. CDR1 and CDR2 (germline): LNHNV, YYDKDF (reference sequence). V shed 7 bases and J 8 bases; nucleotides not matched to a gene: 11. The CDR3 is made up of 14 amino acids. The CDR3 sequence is CATTSSDRGWEAFF. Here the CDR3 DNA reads TGTGCCACCACATCGTCGGACAGGGGATGGGAAGCTTTCTTT.

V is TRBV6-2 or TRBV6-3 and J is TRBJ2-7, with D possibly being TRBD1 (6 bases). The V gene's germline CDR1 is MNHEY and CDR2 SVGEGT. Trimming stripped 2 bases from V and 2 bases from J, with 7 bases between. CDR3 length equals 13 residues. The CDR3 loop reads CASSYDRTYEQYF. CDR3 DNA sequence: TGTGCCAGCAGTTACGACAGGACCTACGAGCAGTACTTC.

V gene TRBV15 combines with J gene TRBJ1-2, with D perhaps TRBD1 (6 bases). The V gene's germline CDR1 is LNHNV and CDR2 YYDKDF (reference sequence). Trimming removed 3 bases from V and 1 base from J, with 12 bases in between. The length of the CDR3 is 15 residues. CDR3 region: CATSRGGGLNYGYTF. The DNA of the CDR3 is TGTGCCACCAGCAGGGGTGGGGGCCTTAACTATGGCTACACCTTC.

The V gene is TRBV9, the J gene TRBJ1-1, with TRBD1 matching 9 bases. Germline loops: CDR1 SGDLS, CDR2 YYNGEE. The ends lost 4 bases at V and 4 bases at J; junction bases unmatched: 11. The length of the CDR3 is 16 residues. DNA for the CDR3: TGTGCCAGCAGCCCCACAGGGGGCGCGGGTAGCACTGAAGCTTTCTTT. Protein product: CASSPTGGAGSTEAFF.

The CDR3 spells CASSEISRTDTQYF. The CDR3 bases are TGTGCCAGCAGTGAAATATCCCGGACAGATACGCAGTATTTT. V is TRBV2 and J is TRBJ2-3; D unresolved. Germline V CDR1 and CDR2: SNHLY, FYNNEI. V shed 2 bases and J shed 3 bases, with 9 bases lying between them. This CDR3 has 14 amino acids.